This T cell receptor beta chain is from a study of T cell clonality in common variable immunodeficiency. Findings and caveats of the study: CVID subjects showed higher TCRbeta clonality than healthy controls. Common variable immunodeficiency TCR beta sequences reportedly had fewer deletions and N-nucleotide insertions.

There are many counts of this clone. Its target is unknown. The read falls 3 residues short of the CDR3 end, and the missing part is taken from the germline J gene. The ends lost 6 bases at V and 1 base at J; junction bases unmatched: 6. CDR1 SQVTM and CDR2 ANQGSEA come from the germline V gene. The CDR3 spans 15 residues. Heparinized whole blood, roughly 4.5 to 9 ml, came from each donor. Clones were sequenced by immunoSEQ multiplex PCR, and TCRdb holds only the in-frame ones, with some missing. This set yields around 29,000 clones and no singletons; the top ten hold around 4.6%. The clonotype comes from a person aged 18-70 years in good health. The chain uses TRBV29-1 and TRBJ2-1, with 10 bases aligning to TRBD2. The specimen sequenced was peripheral blood mononuclear cells. The CDR3 reads CSVRAGGISYNEQFF. CDR3 DNA, as far as it was read: TGCAGCGTCAGAGCGGGAGGGATTTCCTACAATGAG.